The rows below give T cell receptor beta chains drawn from one sample of a study of T cell responses to AZD1222 COVID-19 vaccine. TCRdb's table, derived via immunoSEQ multiplex PCR, lists solely in-frame clones and lacks some. The sample records about 140,000 clones, approximately 90% being singletons. Here the sequenced sample was peripheral blood, taken on day 0 of AZD1222 vaccination. The receptors were gathered from an adult in good health. The CDR3 runs from the conserved cysteine through the conserved F or W. The D gene is left open where the match is weak. Clone size appears in some rows only: once, few, many, or a class for an expanded clone.

-	TRBV30	-	TRBJ2-7	TGTGCCTGGAGCGCCGGACGGCCCCCACACGAGCAGTACTTC	CAWSAGRPPHEQYF
-	TRBV30	-	TRBJ1-6	TGTGCCTGGAGCGCCGCCCGACTCGATTATAATTCACCCCTCCACTTT	CAWSAARLDYNSPLHF
-	TRBV25-1	-	TRBJ1-4	TGTGCCAGTAACGACAGGAGGAGTGAAAAACTGTTTTTT	CASNDRRSEKLFF
-	TRBV28	TRBD2	TRBJ2-2	TGTGCCAGCAGTTTACCCCCGGGAGGGAAGGACACCGGGGAGCTGTTTTTT	CASSLPPGGKDTGELFF
-	TRBV15	-	TRBJ1-3	TGTGCCACCAGCAGAGATAAGGGTTCTGGAAACACCATATATTTT	CATSRDKGSGNTIYF
-	TRBV6-5	TRBD2	TRBJ2-1	TGTGCCAGCAGATCAGCGGGAGTTCAATACAATGAGCAGTTCTTC	CASRSAGVQYNEQFF
-	TRBV11-2	-	TRBJ2-1	TGTGCCAGCAGCTTCGTCGGCGGGGCGTACAATGAGCAGTTCTTC	CASSFVGGAYNEQFF
-	TRBV6-5	-	TRBJ1-1	TGTGCCAGCATCAATAAGTCCTCTGAAGCTTTCTTT	CASINKSSEAFF
-	TRBV7-2	-	TRBJ2-5	TGTGCCAGCACCCAAGGGGGGCAAGAGACCCAGTACTTC	CASTQGGQETQYF
-	TRBV25-1	-	TRBJ1-5	TGTGCCAGCAGTGGATCAGGGATGGGTCAGCCCCAGCATTTT	CASSGSGMGQPQHF
-	TRBV4-3	-	TRBJ2-7	TGCGCCAGCAGCCAAGGGGCGCAATCCTACGAGCAGTACTTC	CASSQGAQSYEQYF
few	TRBV5-1	-	TRBJ2-3	TGCGCCAGCAGCTTGGTGGGGGTGACAGATACGCAGTATTTT	CASSLVGVTDTQYF
-	TRBV9	TRBD2	TRBJ2-7	TGTGCCAGCAGTATGACTAGCGGGAGCTACGAGCAGTACTTC	CASSMTSGSYEQYF
-	TRBV2	TRBD1	TRBJ2-1	TGTGCCAGCAGTTTAACAGGGGCCCGGGCGGAGCAGTTCTTC	CASSLTGARAEQFF
-	TRBV7-9	-	TRBJ2-7	TGTGCCAGCAGCTTAGCGGGAGAGCAGTACTTC	CASSLAGEQYF
-	TRBV4-3	-	TRBJ2-2	TGCGCCAGCAGCCAAGATCCCGCTTTACGTGCCGGGGAGCTGTTTTTT	CASSQDPALRAGELFF
-	TRBV5-8	-	TRBJ2-3	TGTGCCAGCAGCTTCGGGCGTAAAGAGACAGATACGCAGTATTTT	CASSFGRKETDTQYF
once	TRBV6-2/TRBV6-3	-	TRBJ1-6	TGTGCCAGCAGTCGAACAGGGAGCGGACCCCTCACCCTCCACTTT	CASSRTGSGPLTLHF
-	TRBV12-5	TRBD1	TRBJ1-1	TGTGCTAGTGGTCTGGACAGGGATACTGAAGCTTTCTTT	CASGLDRDTEAFF
-	TRBV29-1	-	TRBJ2-1	TGCAGCGTTGCGAACAATGAGCAGTTCTTC	CSVANNEQFF
-	TRBV27	TRBD2	TRBJ2-1	TGTGCCTCACTCCCCCGGGGCAGGGGGAGCGGGAGGGATAACTACAATGAGCAGTTCTTC	CASLPRGRGSGRDNYNEQFF
-	TRBV3-1/TRBV3-2	-	TRBJ1-4	TGTGCCAGCAGCCAAGGCGACCCGGTGGGAGGGTACGAAAAACTGTTTTTT	CASSQGDPVGGYEKLFF
-	TRBV7-3	-	TRBJ2-1	TGTGCCAGCAGCTTAACAGGGGACTCCTACAATGAGCAGTTCTTC	CASSLTGDSYNEQFF
-	TRBV20-1	-	TRBJ1-2	TGCAGTGCTACCCTTAACTATGGCTACACCTTC	CSATLNYGYTF
-	TRBV5-4	TRBD1	TRBJ2-5	TGTGCCAGCAGCTTGGGCAGGGGGCTAGAGACCCAGTACTTC	CASSLGRGLETQYF
-	TRBV18	TRBD1	TRBJ1-5	TGTGCCAGCTCACTAACAGGGGGCGCGGGTAGCAATCAGCCCCAGCATTTT	CASSLTGGAGSNQPQHF
-	TRBV30	-	TRBJ2-7	TGTGCCTGGAGTGTGGGGGCCTTCAGCTCCTACGAGCAGTACTTC	CAWSVGAFSSYEQYF
-	TRBV11-3	-	TRBJ2-7	TGTGCCAGCAGCTTAAGTAATGAGCAGTACTTC	CASSLSNEQYF
-	TRBV7-9	TRBD2	TRBJ2-1	TGTGCCAGCAGCTTAATGGAGCGGGAGCCGGGGGGTGAGCAGTTCTTC	CASSLMEREPGGEQFF